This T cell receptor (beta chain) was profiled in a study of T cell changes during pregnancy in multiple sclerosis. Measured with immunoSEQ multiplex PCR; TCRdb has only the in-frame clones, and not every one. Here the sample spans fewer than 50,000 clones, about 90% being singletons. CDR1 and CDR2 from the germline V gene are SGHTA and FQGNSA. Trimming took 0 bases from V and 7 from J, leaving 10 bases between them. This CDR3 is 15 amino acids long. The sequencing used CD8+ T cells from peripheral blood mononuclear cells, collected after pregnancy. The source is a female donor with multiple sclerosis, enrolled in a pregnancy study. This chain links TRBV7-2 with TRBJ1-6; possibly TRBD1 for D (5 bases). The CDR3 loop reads CASSLAGRKNSPLHF. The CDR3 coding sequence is TGTGCCAGCAGCTTAGCGGGGCGGAAAAATTCACCCCTCCACTTT. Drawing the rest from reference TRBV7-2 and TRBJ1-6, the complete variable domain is GAGVSQSPSNKVTEKGKDVELRCDPISGHTALYWYRQSLGQGLEFLIYFQGNSAPDKSGLPSDRFSAERTGGSVSTLTIQRTQQEDSAVYLCASSLAGRKNSPLHFGNGTRLTVT.